The source of this T cell receptor (beta chain) is a study of tumor-infiltrating lymphocytes in primary liver carcinoma. Study outcomes and limitations: The overlap of tumor-adjacent and tumor-blood pairs was smaller than that of tumor region pairs.

The investigators made TCR beta cDNA from about 0.45 ug total RNA, using a constant-region primer. Libraries covering TCR beta were generated through three nested multiplex PCR rounds (using a slightly modified ARM-PCR). Use of TRBV1-TRBV30 forward primers with a C-beta reverse primer characterized the first two PCR rounds, which lasted approximately 11 cycles each. In TCRdb, the multiplex PCR reads were re-called with MiXCR into one record per CDR3 protein. The sample consists of around 29,000 distinct CDR3 sequences, less than 75% of them appearing once. Taking about 20-31 mg of unsorted bulk tissue, the authors co-extracted RNA and DNA. Through surgical resection, the patients' primary liver carcinoma was treated. There were over 75% viable tumor cells in every single sample of tumor. On this clonotype: What it binds is not known.

Germline CDR1 SGHKS, CDR2 YYEKEE (reference sequence). The CDR3 consists of 19 residues. The sequenced sample consisted of liver tumor tissue from sampling region 3. Subset meaning: tumor region T3, left-lateral pole. This TCR was recovered from a woman aged 25 to 39 with primary liver carcinoma and hepatitis B virus infection. The genes are TRBV5-5 and TRBJ1-4; D unresolved. CDR3 loop: CVSSLGLGGRVATNEKLFF. The CDR3 DNA sequence: TGTGTCAGTAGCTTGGGGTTAGGCGGACGGGTTGCAACTAATGAAAAACTGTTTTTT.